A selection of T cell receptor beta chains follows, all from one sample in a study of T cell responses to AZD1222 COVID-19 vaccine. Sequenced by immunoSEQ multiplex PCR; TCRdb stores in-frame clones only, minus some. The sample lists 130,000 or so clones, over 90% occurring once. The starting material was peripheral blood, obtained on day 0 of AZD1222 vaccination. The receptors derive from an adult in good health. The CDR3 runs from the conserved cysteine through the conserved F or W. D genes are given only for firm matches. Size is omitted from some rows. Given values are once, few, many or a class for expanded clones.

j_call,v_call,clone_size,d_call,cdr3_nt,cdr3_aa
TRBJ2-1,TRBV30,NA,NA,TGTGCCTGGATTGGGGGGCTCTACAATGAGCAGTTCTTC,CAWIGGLYNEQFF
TRBJ2-2,TRBV30,NA,NA,TGTGCCTGGAGTTTTCCCAGGACTCAACTGGGTTATGGGCGGTCCGGGGAGCTGTTTTTT,CAWSFPRTQLGYGRSGELFF
TRBJ2-7,TRBV28,NA,TRBD1,TGTGCCAGCAGTTTCGACAGGGCGCAGGCAGGCGAGCAGTACTTC,CASSFDRAQAGEQYF
TRBJ1-1,TRBV19,NA,NA,TGTGCCAGTAGTATTCAGAGGGCGGACACTGAAGCTTTCTTT,CASSIQRADTEAFF
TRBJ1-2,TRBV6-1,NA,TRBD1,TGTGCCAGCAGTGAAGGTAGGGGGCCATACTATGGCTACACCTTC,CASSEGRGPYYGYTF
TRBJ1-1,TRBV30,once,NA,TGTGCCTGGCGGTGGGCCAGGGCGAACACTGAAGCTTTCTTT,CAWRWARANTEAFF
TRBJ2-1,TRBV18,NA,NA,TGTGCCAGCTCACCAGCCAGGGGCTACAATGAGCAGTTCTTC,CASSPARGYNEQFF
TRBJ2-2,TRBV4-3,NA,TRBD2,TGCGCCAGCAGCCAACGCCTAGCGGGAGTGTCGAACACCGGGGAGCTGTTTTTT,CASSQRLAGVSNTGELFF
TRBJ2-1,TRBV5-1,NA,TRBD1,TGCGCCAGCAGCGGGGGACAGGGGGCCTTCAATGAGCAGTTCTTC,CASSGGQGAFNEQFF
TRBJ2-3,TRBV6-5,NA,NA,TGTGCCAGCATCCTTGGCGCGACTGTCGATACGCAGTATTTT,CASILGATVDTQYF
TRBJ2-5,TRBV4-1,once,NA,TGCGCCAGCAGCCAAGTGGGCGTCCAGGAGACCCAGTACTTC,CASSQVGVQETQYF
TRBJ2-7,TRBV19,NA,TRBD1,TGTGCCAGTAGTATAGGGACAGGGATGTACGAGCAGTACTTC,CASSIGTGMYEQYF
TRBJ2-1,TRBV28,NA,NA,TGTGCCAGCAGTTTCCAACCCAGAGTACCCCATGAGCAGTTCTTC,CASSFQPRVPHEQFF
TRBJ2-3,TRBV19,NA,NA,TGTGCCAGTAGTATTAGTGGGCGAAGCACAGATACGCAGTATTTT,CASSISGRSTDTQYF
TRBJ2-2,TRBV2,few,NA,TGTGCCAGCACCGGAGGTACCGCCGGGGAGCTGTTTTTT,CASTGGTAGELFF
TRBJ2-7,TRBV15,NA,TRBD1,TGTGCCACCAGTTCGGACAGGGAACTCTACGAGCAGTACTTC,CATSSDRELYEQYF
TRBJ2-5,TRBV11-2,NA,TRBD2,TGTGCCAGCAGCTTAGTGGGGGAGGGCCCTCGAGAGACCCAGTACTTC,CASSLVGEGPRETQYF
TRBJ2-7,TRBV7-9,NA,TRBD1,TGTGCCAGCAGCACACAGGGGTATGACGAGCAGTACTTC,CASSTQGYDEQYF
TRBJ1-5,TRBV18,NA,NA,TGTGCCAGCTCACCACAGATGGGATCTGATCAGCCCCAGCATTTT,CASSPQMGSDQPQHF
TRBJ2-7,TRBV27,NA,NA,TGTGCCAGCAGTCCGCAGTCCGGGAGCGAGCAGTACTTC,CASSPQSGSEQYF
TRBJ1-1,TRBV10-3,NA,NA,TGTGCCATCAGTTCCCAGACAGGTGGGACTGAAGCTTTCTTT,CAISSQTGGTEAFF
TRBJ1-1,TRBV6-4,NA,NA,TGTGCCAGCAGTGAACCGACGCTCCGACAGGCGGGCACTGAAGCTTTCTTT,CASSEPTLRQAGTEAFF
TRBJ1-1,TRBV4-3,NA,NA,TGCGCCAGCAGCCAAGATTTGGGAACTCGGACCGCCGACACTGAAGCTTTCTTT,CASSQDLGTRTADTEAFF
TRBJ1-5,TRBV27,NA,NA,TGTGCCAGCAGTTTATCCGGCAGCTATAGCAATCAGCCCCAGCATTTT,CASSLSGSYSNQPQHF
TRBJ1-1,TRBV6-5,NA,NA,TGTGCCAGCAGTTCCCTACAGGTTTTGAACACTGAAGCTTTCTTT,CASSSLQVLNTEAFF
TRBJ2-7,TRBV9,NA,NA,TGTGCCAGCAGCGTAGTTGCGGACGCCTACGAGCAGTACTTC,CASSVVADAYEQYF